This TCR beta chain derives from a study of blood T cell repertoires in COVID-19. Study in general: The United States, Italy and Spain were the sources of the acute and convalescent COVID-19 samples. Sources were T cells, B-cell-depleted T cells, or PBMCs; the material itself was cDNA or gDNA.

V shed 0 bases and J 4 bases; nucleotides not matched to a gene: 4. This CDR3 comprises 15 residues. Germline V gives CDR1 MNHEY, CDR2 SVGEGT. This clone was counted only a few times. Per the original data handling: Quantification of nucleated cells was approximated via reference gene primer amplification. Data came from immunoSEQ multiplex PCR; TCRdb stores just in-frame clones and leaves some out. The V and J calls and the clone size are those of that table, but D and trimming were determined from the DNA. The repertoire consists of 180,000 or so clones, with 85% to 90% occurring once and the leading ten covering less than 3%.

V gene TRBV6-2 or TRBV6-3 combines with J gene TRBJ2-5; 8 nucleotides agree with TRBD2. The sample taken for sequencing was peripheral blood. The receptor's source is a woman aged 30 to 39 with active or convalescent COVID-19. Written as DNA, the CDR3 is TGTGCCAGCAGTTACTCCGGGACTAGTGGAGAGACCCAGTACTTC. Residues: CASSYSGTSGETQYF.